The 2 T cell receptor beta chains listed next were all sequenced from one sample in a study of shared clonotypes between healthy human individuals. CD8 cells regarded as naive lacked CD45RO, were positively chosen for CCR7, and omitted terminally differentiated effector memory CD45RA+ cells. Assay used: immunoSEQ multiplex PCR; TCRdb lists only in-frame clones, some missing. In the table there are 760,000 or so clones, approximately 96% of which are singletons. Input material: naive CD8+ T cells sorted from blood. The receptors originated from a man aged 25-40 years in good health.

The chain joins TRBV7-3 to TRBJ2-7, with a tentative D call TRBD2 (5 bases). Trimming took off 4 bases at V and 0 bases at J, with 16 bases between the two ends. Germline CDR1 reads SGHTA; CDR2 reads FQGTGA. This CDR3 has 16 residues. CDR3 amino acids: CASSSIRLPNSYEQYF. CDR3 DNA sequence: TGTGCCAGCAGCTCGATCAGACTACCGAACTCCTACGAGCAGTACTTC.

Notes on this clone: The junction departs from the called germline gene at one end, perhaps through a read error. The J gene is TRBJ2-3, the V gene TRBV27; 7 bases are a match to TRBD2. The CDR3 spans 14 residues. From germline, CDR1 is MNHEY and CDR2 SMNVEV (reference sequence). The CDR3 loop is CASSPSVNLAVLDF. CDR3 in DNA: TGTGCCAGCAGTCCCTCCGTAAACCTAGCGGTCCTAGATTTT.